The 20 T cell receptor beta chains presented below share a single source sample, sequenced in a study of CD8+ T cells in alopecia areata. The authors extracted RNA and reverse transcribed it into cDNA as the sequencing template. Using immunoSEQ multiplex PCR, the repertoire was profiled, and TCRdb retains in-frame clones only, with some absent. The table includes fewer than 250,000 clones, around three fifths detected once. The sequenced sample was CD4+ T cells sorted from blood, obtained at week 0. All receptors derive from a human donor with alopecia areata.

The V call is TRBV7-2, the J call TRBJ1-5, with D tentatively TRBD1 (6 bases). This CDR3 comprises 13 residues. The germline V gene encodes CDR1 SGHTA and CDR2 FQGNSA. Trimming took 8 bases from V and 7 from J, leaving 15 bases between them. CDR3 sequence (DNA): TGTGCCAGCGGAAAAGGGGGAACCCAGCCCCAGCATTTT. Translated: CASGKGGTQPQHF.

The chain has TRBV5-8 and TRBJ1-1; D ambiguous. Germline V gene data show CDR1 as SGHTS and CDR2 as YDEGEE. The CDR3 sequence is 14 residues long. The ends were cut back, 4 bases at V and 1 base at J, with 11 bases in the middle. The CDR3: CASSPTAGNTEAFF. DNA of the CDR3: TGTGCCAGCAGCCCAACCGCAGGGAACACTGAAGCTTTCTTT.

CDR3 DNA sequence: TGTGCCAGCAGTCGCTTTTTGAACACTGAAGCTTTCTTT. This sequence encodes CASSRFLNTEAFF. V and J are TRBV7-3 and TRBJ1-1, with unresolved D. The CDR3 spans 13 residues. Germline loops: CDR1 SGHTA, CDR2 FQGTGA. Trimming took 6 bases from V and 0 from J, leaving 8 bases between them. Combining the CDR3 with reference TRBV7-3 and TRBJ1-1 gives the whole variable domain GAGVSQTPSNKVTEKGKYVELRCDPISGHTALYWYRQSLGQGPEFLIYFQGTGAADDSGLPNDRFFAVRPEGSVSTLKIQRTERGDSAVYLCASSRFLNTEAFFGQGTRLTVV.

This chain joins TRBV19 and TRBJ2-1; no clear D gene. Trimming removed 10 bases at V and 0 bases at J, with 7 bases between. CDR1 is LNHDA, CDR2 SQIVND, per germline (reference sequence). There are 12 residues in the CDR3. CDR3 sequence: CATSSSYNEQFF. CDR3 sequence (DNA): TGTGCCACTTCGAGCTCCTACAATGAGCAGTTCTTC.

This clone was seen only a few times. The gene calls are TRBV7-2 and TRBJ1-6; TRBD1 matches 7 bases. This CDR3 spans 14 amino acids. J lost 7 bases, V lost 5 bases, and 5 bases had no gene match. Germline V gives CDR1 SGHTA, CDR2 FQGNSA. CDR3 in DNA: TGTGCCAGCAGCCGCGGGACAGCAAATTCACCCCTCCACTTT. Encoded protein: CASSRGTANSPLHF. Drawing the rest from reference TRBV7-2 and TRBJ1-6, the complete variable domain is GAGVSQSPSNKVTEKGKDVELRCDPISGHTALYWYRQSLGQGLEFLIYFQGNSAPDKSGLPSDRFSAERTGGSVSTLTIQRTQQEDSAVYLCASSRGTANSPLHFGNGTRLTVT.

The chain combines TRBV6-1 with TRBJ1-2; D ambiguous. CDR3 size: 13 residues. Germline CDR1 and CDR2: MNHNS and SASEGT. V lost 3 bases and J lost 7, with 12 bases in between. CDR3 loop: CASSDPTPVGYTF. The CDR3 DNA reads TGTGCCAGCAGTGATCCCACCCCCGTTGGCTACACCTTC.

The chain couples TRBV6-1 to TRBJ2-7, with D uncertain. The germline V gene encodes CDR1 MNHNS and CDR2 SASEGT. The CDR3 sequence is 13 residues long. The V gene lost 8 bases and the J gene lost 0 bases, with 11 bases spanning the gap. This CDR3 reads CASRDGVSYEQYF. In DNA, the CDR3 is TGTGCCAGCCGCGACGGAGTCTCCTACGAGCAGTACTTC.

CDR3 sequence: CASSERGGPEVGSLHF. The CDR3 nucleotides are TGTGCCAGCAGTGAACGGGGGGGGCCCGAGGTTGGATCCCTCCACTTT. The V call is TRBV6-1, the J call TRBJ1-6; D is perhaps TRBD1 (6 bases). The length of the CDR3 is 16 residues. Trimming cost V 2 bases and J 14 bases, with 22 bases left between them. The V gene's germline CDR1 is MNHNS and CDR2 SASEGT.

Comments on this clone: This specimen includes other DNA sequences encoding the same CDR3. The chain recombines TRBV7-9 with TRBJ1-1; unclear D gene. The CDR3 is 11 residues long. The V end was cut by 1 base, the J end by 5 bases, with 2 bases between. Germline CDR1 SEHNR, CDR2 FQNEAQ (reference sequence). CDR3 nucleotide sequence: TGTGCCAGCAGCTTAGGGACTGAAGCTTTCTTT. It encodes CASSLGTEAFF.

The CDR3 region has the DNA TGCGCCAGCAGCCTGCAGACTAGCGGGAGCGGGAGAAACATTCAGTACTTC. It specifies CASSLQTSGSGRNIQYF. The J gene is TRBJ2-4, the V gene TRBV5-1; 12 bases fit TRBD2. Germline V CDR1 and CDR2: SGHRS, YFSETQ. The CDR3 is 17 residues long. Trimming at V came to 4 bases and at J to 6 bases, leaving 11 bases not matched to a gene.

The chain uses TRBV9 and TRBJ2-1; 9 nucleotides match TRBD1. The CDR3 has 17 residues. Germline V lookup: CDR1 SGDLS, CDR2 YYNGEE. With 3 bases clipped from V and 0 bases from J, the junction kept 7 bases outside the gene matches. Here the CDR3 DNA reads TGTGCCAGCAGCGCCGGGACAGGGAGGGCCTCCTACAATGAGCAGTTCTTC. Residues: CASSAGTGRASYNEQFF.

This clone has just a few counts. A junction end diverges from the germline sequence, so it may reflect a read error. The rearrangement links TRBV29-1 to TRBJ2-1, with D perhaps given as TRBD1 or TRBD2 (6 bases each). Germline CDR1 reads SQVTM; CDR2 reads ANQGSEA. The CDR3 sequence is 15 residues long. The CDR3 region has the DNA TGCAGCATTGACAGTTTACTAGGGGGGACCAATGAGCAGTTCTTC. Protein: CSIDSLLGGTNEQFF.

J is TRBJ2-3 and V is TRBV5-1; possible D gene TRBD2, 6 bases. The CDR3 runs to 13 residues. Germline values: CDR1 SGHRS, CDR2 YFSETQ. The V end was cut by 4 bases, the J end by 3 bases, with 9 bases between. The CDR3 loop reads CASSRSGTDTQYF. The CDR3 region has the DNA TGCGCCAGCAGCAGGAGCGGGACAGATACGCAGTATTTT.

A few counts support this clone. The chain links TRBV5-1 to TRBJ2-7; D uncertain. V lost 5 bases, J lost 0 bases, and 6 bases lay in between. Germline V lookup: CDR1 SGHRS, CDR2 YFSETQ. The CDR3 totals 12 residues. CDR3 sequence: CASRSASYEQYF. DNA for the CDR3: TGCGCCAGCAGGAGCGCCTCCTACGAGCAGTACTTC.

A word on this clone: This sample also contains other DNA sequences that code for the same CDR3. J is TRBJ2-3 and V is TRBV5-1; no clear D. V was trimmed by 0 bases and J by 0 bases, leaving 8 bases between them. The germline V gene encodes CDR1 SGHRS and CDR2 YFSETQ. This CDR3 has 15 amino acids. The CDR3 DNA reads as TGCGCCAGCAGCTTGGGTCAAGGCAGCACAGATACGCAGTATTTT. Its protein is CASSLGQGSTDTQYF.

This sequence joins TRBV18 and TRBJ2-7; a weak D match, TRBD2 (6 bases). Deletions cut 2 bases from V and 8 bases from J, with 16 bases between. The CDR3 covers 14 residues. CDR1 and CDR2 (germline): KGHSH, LQKENI. CDR3 nucleotide sequence: TGTGCCAGCTCACCAGGGGCGGGAAGTGGCCAGCAGTACTTC. It yields the protein CASSPGAGSGQQYF.

The J gene is TRBJ2-3, the V gene TRBV7-9; 8 bases align to TRBD2. The CDR3 loop spans 15 amino acids. V lost 5 bases and J lost 3; bases outside the gene matches: 7. From germline, CDR1 is SEHNR and CDR2 FQNEAQ (reference sequence). The CDR3 reads CASSPKRGLTDTQYF. CDR3 coding DNA: TGTGCCAGCAGCCCGAAGCGGGGGCTGACAGATACGCAGTATTTT. The whole variable domain, filled in from reference TRBV7-9 and TRBJ2-3, reads DTGVSQNPRHKITKRGQNVTFRCDPISEHNRLYWYRQTLGQGPEFLTYFQNEAQLEKSRLLSDRFSAERPKGSFSTLEIQRTEQGDSAMYLCASSPKRGLTDTQYFGPGTRLTVL.

The chain links TRBV29-1 to TRBJ1-1; D is undetermined. From germline, CDR1 is SQVTM and CDR2 ANQGSEA. The ends were cut back, 7 bases at V and 0 bases at J, with 6 bases in the middle. The CDR3 is 11 residues long. CDR3 DNA: TGCAGCGGGGTTATGAACACTGAAGCTTTCTTT. Translation gives CSGVMNTEAFF.

This clone was recorded only once. The genes are TRBV6-5 and TRBJ2-6; D is perhaps TRBD2 (5 bases). Germline CDR1 MNHEY, CDR2 SVGAGI. CDR3 length equals 15 residues. V shed 0 bases and J shed 3 bases, with 6 bases lying between them. The CDR3 nucleotides read TGTGCCAGCAGTTACTCAGGAGGTGGGGCCAACGTCCTGACTTTC. Its translation is CASSYSGGGANVLTF.

The CDR3 spells CASSLAVLRDRKDGYTF. The CDR3 DNA is TGCGCCAGCAGCTTGGCCGTACTCCGGGACAGGAAGGATGGCTACACCTTC. The J gene is TRBJ1-2, the V gene TRBV5-1; TRBD1 matches 8 bases. Germline assignment: CDR1 SGHRS and CDR2 YFSETQ. The CDR3 sequence is 17 residues long. The V gene end was trimmed by 0 bases and the J gene end by 6 bases; junction bases not matched to a gene: 13.